Presented here are 16 T cell receptor beta chains from one specimen sequenced in a study of CD8+CD57+ T cells in acquired aplastic anemia. Researchers used genomic DNA as the template to profile TCR beta VDJ and CDR3. TCRdb reprocessed the reads via MiXCR and lists one record per CDR3 protein. This table holds roughly 160,000 distinct CDR3 sequences, roughly 63% found once. The sample consisted of sorted CD4+, CD8+, or CD8+CD57+ T cells (not recorded which) from PBMCs. Every receptor here comes from a human donor in good health.

The V and J genes are TRBV25-1 and TRBJ2-7; D is possibly TRBD1 or TRBD2 (5 bases each). CDR3 length: 13 residues. Trimming shortened V by 2 bases and J by 5 bases, and 10 bases separated the two germline ends. The germline V gene encodes CDR1 MGHDK and CDR2 SYGVNS. CDR3 nucleotide sequence: TGTGCCAGCAGTGAAGTCGGGACGGACGAGCAGTACTTC. It yields the protein CASSEVGTDEQYF.

This clonotype was observed many times. This rearrangement joins TRBV4-1 to TRBJ1-2, with a weak D call TRBD1 (5 bases). In germline, CDR1 is MGHRA, CDR2 YSYEKL. V shed 2 bases and J shed 1 base, with 8 bases lying between them. The CDR3 has 14 residues. The DNA for the CDR3 is TGCGCCAGCAGCCAAATCAGGGATAACTATGGCTACACCTTC. Translating it yields CASSQIRDNYGYTF.

The rearrangement uses TRBV20-1 and TRBJ1-4; D gene unclear. The germline V gene encodes CDR1 DFQATT and CDR2 SNEGSKA (reference sequence). V lost 0 bases and J 3 bases, leaving 8 bases between the germline ends. The CDR3 covers 14 residues. The DNA for the CDR3 is TGCAGTGCTAGAGACGGCGGACCTAATGAAAAACTGTTTTTT. This translates into CSARDGGPNEKLFF.

CDR3 amino acids: CASRTPAGGTDTQYF. The CDR3, as DNA: TGTGCCAGCAGGACCCCGGCAGGGGGCACAGATACGCAGTATTTT. J is TRBJ2-3 and V is TRBV6-1, with D tentatively TRBD1 (6 bases). V was trimmed by 6 bases and J by 1 base, leaving 14 bases between them. The length of the CDR3 is 15 residues. Germline V gene sequence: CDR1 MNHNS, CDR2 SASEGT.

By share, this clonotype counts as medium-sized. The V call is TRBV7-2, the J call TRBJ2-7; the match to TRBD2 covers 12 bases. CDR3 length: 17 amino acids. From germline, CDR1 is SGHTA and CDR2 FQGNSA. V lost 4 bases and J lost 5; bases outside the gene matches: 12. DNA for the CDR3: TGTGCCAGCAGCTCCTGGACTAGCGGGATGCCACTCGACGAGCAGTACTTC. Encoded protein: CASSSWTSGMPLDEQYF.

There are many counts of this clonotype. The rearrangement joins TRBV11-2 to TRBJ2-7, with TRBD2 matching over 11 bases. Trimming took 5 bases from V and 3 from J; bases not matched to a gene: 9. The CDR3 length is 16 residues. CDR1 SGHAT and CDR2 FQNNGV come from the germline V gene. The CDR3 sequence: CASSARTSGGRYEQYF. For the CDR3, the DNA is TGTGCCAGCAGCGCCAGAACTAGCGGGGGCCGCTACGAGCAGTACTTC. The variable domain in full, completed from reference TRBV11-2 and TRBJ2-7, reads EAGVAQSPRYKIIEKRQSVAFWCNPISGHATLYWYQQILGQGPKLLIQFQNNGVVDDSQLPKDRFSAERLKGVDSTLKIQPAKLEDSAVYLCASSARTSGGRYEQYFGPGTRLTVT.

The chain is built from TRBV2 and TRBJ1-4; D might be TRBD1 (6 bases). Trimming took off 8 bases at V and 8 bases at J, with 15 bases between the two ends. This CDR3 spans 13 amino acids. Per the germline V gene, CDR1 is SNHLY and CDR2 is FYNNEI. In DNA form, the CDR3 reads TGTGCCAGCTTGAGGCAGGGGAGGGAAAAACTGTTTTTT. This gives the protein CASLRQGREKLFF.

The rearrangement links TRBV15 to TRBJ2-3; no firm D call. V was pared by 6 bases and J by 2 bases, with 9 bases between. Germline loops: CDR1 LNHNV, CDR2 YYDKDF (reference sequence). The CDR3 has 13 residues. The CDR3 spells CATRPGNTDTQYF. Here the CDR3 DNA reads TGTGCCACCAGACCGGGTAACACAGATACGCAGTATTTT.

This clonotype appeared a single time. The chain uses TRBV7-2 and TRBJ2-5; 8 bases agree with TRBD2. V lost 1 base and J lost 0; bases outside the gene matches: 1. Looked up from germline, CDR1 is SGHTA and CDR2 is FQGNSA. The CDR3 extends over 15 amino acids. The CDR3 loop reads CASSLVSGNQETQYF. In DNA, the CDR3 is TGTGCCAGCAGCTTAGTTAGCGGGAACCAAGAGACCCAGTACTTC.

This clonotype was observed at least ten times. In DNA form, the CDR3 reads TGTGCCAGCAGTTACTCAGGGGGGTCCTACGAGCAGTACTTC. As protein: CASSYSGGSYEQYF. The chain employs TRBV6-5 and TRBJ2-7; TRBD1 or TRBD2 may be the D gene (6 bases each). Germline V CDR1 and CDR2: MNHEY, SVGAGI. The CDR3 has 14 residues. Trimming took off 0 bases at V and 1 base at J, with 7 bases between the two ends.

The V call is TRBV19, the J call TRBJ1-6; 9 nucleotides align to TRBD1. Looked up from germline, CDR1 is LNHDA and CDR2 is SQIVND (reference sequence). V trimming: 4 bases; J trimming: 9 bases; junction bases outside the gene matches: 4. This CDR3 has 14 amino acids. The CDR3 nucleotides are TGTGCCAGTAGTACGGGGACAGGGCTTTCACCCCTCCACTTT. Translation: CASSTGTGLSPLHF. Using reference TRBV19 and TRBJ1-6 for the parts outside the CDR3, the full variable domain is DGGITQSPKYLFRKEGQNVTLSCEQNLNHDAMYWYRQDPGQGLRLIYYSQIVNDFQKGDIAEGYSVSREKKESFPLTVTSAQKNPTAFYLCASSTGTGLSPLHFGNGTRLTVT.

A word on this clonotype: The junction differs from germline at one of its ends, possibly a read error. This sequence joins TRBV7-3 and TRBJ2-1; either TRBD1 or TRBD2 may fit D (5 bases each). Per germline, CDR1 SGHTA and CDR2 FQGTGA. This CDR3 is 16 amino acids long. The CDR3 region is CASSQGRDVLYNEQFF. CDR3 DNA sequence: TGCGCCAGCAGCCAGGGCCGGGACGTACTATACAATGAGCAGTTCTTC.

The sample holds a few counts of this clonotype. The V call is TRBV7-9, the J call TRBJ2-7, with 7 bases matching TRBD2. The CDR3 is made up of 12 amino acids. Germline V gene data show CDR1 as SEHNR and CDR2 as FQNEAQ (reference sequence). J gave up 11 bases and V 1 base, and 5 bases lay outside the gene matches. CDR3 coding DNA: TGTGCCAGCAGCTTAGAAGGGAGGGTGAAGTACTTC. Protein sequence: CASSLEGRVKYF.

As for this clonotype: The junction differs from germline at one of its ends, possibly a read error. The rearrangement uses TRBV7-9 and TRBJ2-1; TRBD2 matches 9 bases. The CDR3 sequence is 15 residues long. Looked up from germline, CDR1 is SEHNR and CDR2 is FQNEAQ (reference sequence). The CDR3 coding sequence is TGCGCCAGCTCAACCGGGACTAGCAATGGCGATGAGCAGTTCTTC. Its translation: CASSTGTSNGDEQFF.

The chain uses TRBV20-1 and TRBJ2-6; 9 bases match TRBD1. V lost 0 bases and J lost 2; bases outside the gene matches: 2. The CDR3 sequence is 16 residues long. The germline CDR1 and CDR2 sequences are DFQATT and SNEGSKA (reference sequence). The CDR3 bases are TGCAGTGCTAGAGATGGGACAGGGCCTGGGGCCAACGTCCTGACTTTC. This sequence encodes CSARDGTGPGANVLTF.

This clonotype occurred a few times. The V gene is TRBV5-6, the J gene TRBJ2-7, with 9 bases that match TRBD1. The CDR3 consists of 16 residues. Germline CDR1 is SGHDT and CDR2 is YYEEEE. Germline trimming cut 7 bases from V and 1 base from J; bases unmatched to any gene: 12. Written as DNA, the CDR3 is TGTGCCAGCGGCAACCGGGACAGGGACCCTTCCTACGAGCAGTACTTC. Encoded protein: CASGNRDRDPSYEQYF.